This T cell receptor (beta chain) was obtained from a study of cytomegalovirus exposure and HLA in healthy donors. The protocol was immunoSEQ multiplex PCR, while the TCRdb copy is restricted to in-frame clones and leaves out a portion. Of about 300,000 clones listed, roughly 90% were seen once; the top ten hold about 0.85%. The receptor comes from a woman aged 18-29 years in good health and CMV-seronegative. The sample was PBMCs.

The CDR3 nucleotides are TGTGCCAGCAGCTTACGGTCTGCGGTACCTTCCTTGAGCACAGATACGCAGTATTTT. Translation: CASSLRSAVPSLSTDTQYF. The chain links TRBV7-6 to TRBJ2-3; D remains unclear. The V gene's germline CDR1 is SGHVS and CDR2 FNYEAQ. This CDR3 spans 19 amino acids. The V end lost 2 bases, the J end lost 0 bases, and 21 bases lay between the germline ends.